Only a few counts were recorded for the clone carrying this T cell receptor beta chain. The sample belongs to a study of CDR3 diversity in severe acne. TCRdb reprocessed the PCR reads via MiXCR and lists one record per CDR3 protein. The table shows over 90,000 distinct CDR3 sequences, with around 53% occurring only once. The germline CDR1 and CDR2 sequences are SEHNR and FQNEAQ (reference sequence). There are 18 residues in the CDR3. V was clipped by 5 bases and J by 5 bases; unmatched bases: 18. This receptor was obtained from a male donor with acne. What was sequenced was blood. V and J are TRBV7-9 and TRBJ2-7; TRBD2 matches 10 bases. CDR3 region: CASSKPGLARLGADEQYF. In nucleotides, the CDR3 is TGTGCCAGCAGCAAACCGGGACTAGCGCGATTGGGTGCCGACGAGCAGTACTTC.